This TCR beta chain was sequenced during a study of T-cell reconstitution after alpha-beta-depleted transplantation in children. The authors prepared the TCRbeta library with unique molecular identifiers. TCRdb re-called the PCR reads with MiXCR, one entry per CDR3 protein. Of about 460,000 distinct CDR3 sequences in the sample, approximately 10% are singletons; the top ten hold just over 2%. Notes on this clonotype: Its antigen is as yet unknown. A read error may explain this, as a much larger clone is one base away.

This CDR3 region has 16 residues. CDR1 and CDR2 (germline): LGHNA, YSLEER. V lost 0 bases and J lost 0, with 12 bases in between. Study observations and caveats: Counts and diversity of T cells one year after transplant came mostly from newly produced T cells. Expanded clones from the graft, numbering several hundred, reportedly supplied alpha-beta T cells about two months after transplant. The high TCRbeta diversity at day 60 in some patients came from surviving recipient T cells and thymic progenitors.

This receptor was identified in a child aged 2 to 10 with inherited bone marrow failure, due to receive a stem cell transplant. The sequenced sample was PBMCs, obtained before TCRalphabeta/CD19-depleted stem cell transplant. The V and J genes are TRBV4-3 and TRBJ2-7; D is ambiguous. The CDR3 nucleotides are TGCGCCAGCAGCCAAGAACCGGCGGTGATCTCCTACGAGCAGTACTTC. Translated, it gives CASSQEPAVISYEQYF.